These T cell receptor beta chains were read from a single sample in a study of shared clonotypes between healthy human individuals. Assay used: immunoSEQ multiplex PCR; TCRdb lists only in-frame clones, some missing. The data contain fewer than 1.8 million clones, roughly 98.5% of them seen just once; the ten biggest clones take up over 0.3%. Sequencing was carried out using naive CD4+ T cells sorted from blood. The receptors derive from a man aged 25 to 45 in good health. The CDR3 runs from the conserved cysteine through the conserved F or W.

j_call v_call cdr3_aa
TRBJ2-3 TRBV18 CASSISADTQYF
TRBJ2-1 TRBV10-3 CAISPWGAGEGNEQFF
TRBJ2-2 TRBV5-4 CASSRDRVGNTGELFF
TRBJ2-2 TRBV2 CASSEYVLGTGGGELFF
TRBJ1-2 TRBV6-1 CASRVQTGIIGGYTF
TRBJ2-5 TRBV4-3 CASSRGLQETQYF
TRBJ1-2 TRBV6-6 CASSYSGDRSNYGYTF
TRBJ1-4 TRBV6-5 CASGAAGEKLFF
TRBJ2-5 TRBV4-1 CASSLSGTGQETQYF
TRBJ1-1 TRBV6-6 CASSFPRGTEAFF
TRBJ2-5 TRBV29-1 CSARGSEETQYF
TRBJ2-7 TRBV6-5 CASRSQVGSEQYF
TRBJ2-3 TRBV18 CASSPPGGRALNTQYF
TRBJ2-1 TRBV14 CASTGQGAGDEQFF
TRBJ2-2 TRBV10-3 CAISEPASGSSVGELFF
TRBJ1-3 TRBV9 CASSVEGVTGNTIYF
TRBJ2-5 TRBV5-1 CASSGPTGTRETQYF
TRBJ2-3 TRBV9 CASSVAGGRAGTDTQYF
TRBJ2-6 TRBV5-5 CASSLGVPGANVLTF
TRBJ2-5 TRBV5-4 CASSSLKGPATQYF
TRBJ1-2 TRBV5-8 CATPGTGRFNYGYTF
TRBJ1-3 TRBV11-3 CASSFPRWNSGNTIYF
TRBJ2-1 TRBV25-1 CASSEYPKVNEQFF
TRBJ2-3 TRBV7-3 CATSRGPSGTRTDTQYF
TRBJ1-5 TRBV18 CASSLQRQGRGPQHF
TRBJ2-5 TRBV11-2 CASSSGLFYLSKETQYF
TRBJ2-7 TRBV7-2 CASSRAGGGSYEQYF
TRBJ2-3 TRBV18 CASSPPFSGAPSRRTDTQYF
TRBJ2-7 TRBV28 CASSASGGYEQYF
TRBJ2-1 TRBV9 CASSPRGASHYNEQFF
TRBJ1-1 TRBV5-1 CASSLVRQGANTEAFF